Listed below are T cell receptor beta chains from one sample, sequenced in a study of blood T cell repertoires in COVID-19. Some clones are missing from TCRdb's copy, which holds only in-frame ones; the method was immunoSEQ multiplex PCR. The sample comprises 390,000 or so clones, around nine tenths of which are singletons, and about 9.4% rests with the top ten. Sequencing used PBMCs or T cells enriched from blood (not recorded which). These receptors were taken from a woman between 50 and 59 years old who had recovered from COVID-19. The CDR3 runs from the conserved cysteine through the conserved F or W. Each record gives: D gene, J gene, V gene, clone size, CDR3 DNA, CDR3 protein. The D gene is left open where the match is weak. Size is omitted from some rows. Given values are once, few, many or a class for expanded clones.

>NA|TRBJ1-3|TRBV5-6|NA
TGTGCCAGCAGCTTCACTCAGGGATACGGTGATGGAAACACCATATATTTT
CASSFTQGYGDGNTIYF
>TRBD1|TRBJ1-2|TRBV5-1|NA
TGCGCCAGCAGCGACAGGGGCGACTACACCTTC
CASSDRGDYTF
>NA|TRBJ1-6|TRBV14|NA
TGTGCCAGCAGCCAAGATCAGGCCAGAAATTCACCCCTCCACTTT
CASSQDQARNSPLHF
>NA|TRBJ1-4|TRBV4-1|NA
TGCGCCAGCAGCCCTATTTTCGGGGATGGAGCTAATGAAAAACTGTTTTTT
CASSPIFGDGANEKLFF
>NA|TRBJ2-3|TRBV30|NA
TGTGCCTGGAGTAGCAGGGGCACAGATACGCAGTATTTT
CAWSSRGTDTQYF
>TRBD1|TRBJ1-2|TRBV19|NA
TGTGCCAGTATCGGGGACAGAGTTGATGGCTACACCTTC
CASIGDRVDGYTF
>NA|TRBJ2-2|TRBV23-1|once
TGCGCCAGTGAACTGGGACAATCCGGGGAGCTGTTTTTT
CASELGQSGELFF
>NA|TRBJ1-3|TRBV6-4|once
TGTGCCAGCAGTGCCAGAAAAGGACAGACCTCTGGAAACACCATATATTTT
CASSARKGQTSGNTIYF
>NA|TRBJ1-2|TRBV2|NA
TGTGCCAGCAGTGACAGGGTCCTCAACGGCTACACCTTC
CASSDRVLNGYTF
>NA|TRBJ2-7|TRBV7-9|few
TGTGCCAGCAGCGCAGTTTCCGGGACTGGGTCCTACGAGCAGTACTTC
CASSAVSGTGSYEQYF
>TRBD2|TRBJ2-1|TRBV6-5|NA
TGTGCCAGCAGGGATGTAGCGGGGGTACACAATGAGCAGTTCTTC
CASRDVAGVHNEQFF
>NA|TRBJ1-2|TRBV2|NA
TGTGCCAGCAAAAATTTAAATAACTATGGCTACACCTTC
CASKNLNNYGYTF
>TRBD1|TRBJ2-4|TRBV4-2|NA
TGTGCCAGCAGCCCTGGGACAGGGGGCTTTGGCAAAAACATTCAGTACTTC
CASSPGTGGFGKNIQYF
>NA|TRBJ1-3|TRBV6-5|NA
TGTGCCAGCACTCTTTACTCTGGAAACACCATATATTTT
CASTLYSGNTIYF
>TRBD1|TRBJ1-1|TRBV5-1|NA
TGCGCCAGCAGCGGGGGACAGGGGGCAGCTAGTAACACTGAAGCTTTCTTT
CASSGGQGAASNTEAFF
>TRBD2|TRBJ2-1|TRBV7-9|NA
TGTGCCAGCAGCTTAGTTCCCTCGACTAGCGGAAACAATGAGCAGTTCTTC
CASSLVPSTSGNNEQFF
>TRBD2|TRBJ2-1|TRBV9|NA
TGTGCCAGCAGCATCGCTAGCGGGGACGAGCAGTTCTTC
CASSIASGDEQFF
>TRBD1|TRBJ2-1|TRBV28|many
TGTGCCAGCAGCCCCCGGGACAGACCTACAAAAGAGCAGTTCTTC
CASSPRDRPTKEQFF
>NA|TRBJ1-4|TRBV3-1/TRBV3-2|NA
TGTGCCAGCAGCCAAGGGAGGGTCGAAAAACTGTTTTTT
CASSQGRVEKLFF
>NA|TRBJ1-5|TRBV6-1|NA
TGTGCCAGCAGTGAGGGCCCTTCTTTGAGACCCCAGCATTTT
CASSEGPSLRPQHF
>TRBD1|TRBJ1-1|TRBV6-1|NA
TGTGCCAGCAGTGGGCGGGGGACAGGGCGCTCCACTGAAGCTTTCTTT
CASSGRGTGRSTEAFF
>NA|TRBJ2-5|TRBV11-3|NA
TGTGCCAGCAGCTTATCAAGGGGGACCCAGTACTTC
CASSLSRGTQYF
>TRBD1|TRBJ2-2|TRBV19|NA
TGTGCCAGTACCCCGACAGGGTCCCTGGGGGAGCTGTTTTTT
CASTPTGSLGELFF
>NA|TRBJ1-2|TRBV27|NA
TGTGCCAGCAGTCCCGGGGGAGTTGCGTATGGCTACACCTTC
CASSPGGVAYGYTF
>TRBD1|TRBJ1-2|TRBV5-8|NA
TGTGCCAGCAGCTTGGAAGCAGGGGGGTATTATGGCTACACCTTC
CASSLEAGGYYGYTF
>TRBD2|TRBJ2-2|TRBV11-2|NA
TGTGCCAGCAGCTTGGGCAGACCGGGACTAGCGGGGAAAACCGGGGAGCTGTTTTTT
CASSLGRPGLAGKTGELFF
>NA|TRBJ2-7|TRBV4-2|few
TGTGCCAGCAGCCAAGTCATTCACAGCTCCTACGAGCAGTACTTC
CASSQVIHSSYEQYF
>NA|TRBJ1-1|TRBV2|few
TGTGCCAGCAGGGCCCGAGGGGGGAACACTGAAGCTTTCTTT
CASRARGGNTEAFF
>TRBD2|TRBJ2-2|TRBV7-2|NA
TGTGCCAGCAGCTTAGAGGCGGGACTAAACACCGGGGAGCTGTTTTTT
CASSLEAGLNTGELFF
>NA|TRBJ2-2|TRBV5-1|NA
TGCGCCAGCAGCTTGGATGGCGGGACCGGGGAGCTGTTTTTT
CASSLDGGTGELFF
>NA|TRBJ1-3|TRBV7-9|NA
TGTGCCAGCAGCTTAAGTGAGGACTCAAGCTCTGGAAACACCATATATTTT
CASSLSEDSSSGNTIYF
>TRBD1|TRBJ1-1|TRBV2|few
TGTGCCAGCAGTGAGGACAGGGGGCGCGGCACTGAAGCTTTCTTT
CASSEDRGRGTEAFF
>NA|TRBJ1-1|TRBV7-6|NA
TGTGCCAGCAGCGAGGACAGCATGAACACTGAAGCTTTCTTT
CASSEDSMNTEAFF
>TRBD1|TRBJ1-1|TRBV5-5|NA
TGTGCCAGCAGCGCCATTACAGGGGATATTGAAGCTTTCTTT
CASSAITGDIEAFF
>TRBD1|TRBJ2-2|TRBV7-9|NA
TGTGCCAGCAGCTCCGGGACAGTGGGATTTGGGACCGGGGAGCTGTTTTTT
CASSSGTVGFGTGELFF
>NA|TRBJ2-7|TRBV6-5|NA
TGTGCCAGCAGTTACTCGGGAGGGGGGATCTACGAGCAGTACTTC
CASSYSGGGIYEQYF
>NA|TRBJ1-1|TRBV13|NA
TGTGCCAGCAGCTTCACGGGGAACACTGAAGCTTTCTTT
CASSFTGNTEAFF
>TRBD1|TRBJ2-7|TRBV15|once
TGTGCCACCAGCAGAGGTCTGGGCGGGACAGGGGATGAGCAGTACTTC
CATSRGLGGTGDEQYF
>NA|TRBJ1-1|TRBV5-1|NA
TGCGCCAGCAGCTTGGGTGGGAGAGGGACTGAAGCTTTCTTT
CASSLGGRGTEAFF
>NA|TRBJ1-2|TRBV5-5|NA
TGTGCCAGCAGCCGGGACTTTCAGGGAGGCTACACCTTC
CASSRDFQGGYTF
>NA|TRBJ1-3|TRBV25-1|NA
TGTGCCAGCGGGGACATCGCCTTGGGTGGAAACACCATATATTTT
CASGDIALGGNTIYF
>NA|TRBJ1-2|TRBV27|NA
TGTGCCAGCAGTTTTCTTTCCGGGGAGAACTATGGCTACACCTTC
CASSFLSGENYGYTF
>TRBD1|TRBJ2-6|TRBV2|NA
TGTGCCAGCTGGACAGGCCCCCACTCTGGGGCCAACGTCCTGACTTTC
CASWTGPHSGANVLTF
>NA|TRBJ1-4|TRBV7-6|NA
TGTGCCAGCAGCTTAGGCGGCGGGCGGGGGGCTGAAAAACTGTTTTTT
CASSLGGGRGAEKLFF
>NA|TRBJ2-3|TRBV27|NA
TGTGCCAGCAGTTTATTTACAGGGCAAGATACGCAGTATTTT
CASSLFTGQDTQYF
>NA|TRBJ1-5|TRBV5-6|NA
TGTGCCAGCAGCGAGGGGGGGGCTCATCAGCCCCAGCATTTT
CASSEGGAHQPQHF
>NA|TRBJ2-3|TRBV27|NA
TGTGCCAGCAGTCCTTTCCGGGGTCCCACAGATACGCAGTATTTT
CASSPFRGPTDTQYF
>NA|TRBJ1-2|TRBV16|NA
TGTGCCAGCAGCCAAGGAGCTAACTATGGCTACACCTTC
CASSQGANYGYTF
>TRBD2|TRBJ2-2|TRBV11-2|once
TGTGCCAGCAGCTTTTCCTCGCGGGGGGGGGCTGGCACCGGGGAGCTGTTTTTT
CASSFSSRGGAGTGELFF
>TRBD1|TRBJ2-5|TRBV4-1|NA
TGCGCCAGCAGCCCCAGGGGGTCAGAAGAGACCCAGTACTTC
CASSPRGSEETQYF
>NA|TRBJ1-1|TRBV9|NA
TGTGCCAGCAGCGTAGTTGCGGGGAGGACTGAAGCTTTCTTT
CASSVVAGRTEAFF
>NA|TRBJ1-3|TRBV4-1|NA
TGCGCCAGCAGCCAAGACCCGGGGACTGGAAACACCATATATTTT
CASSQDPGTGNTIYF
>TRBD2|TRBJ2-1|TRBV10-3|NA
TGTGCCATCAGTGAGAGAGCGGTAGCGGGAGAGAATGAGCAGTTCTTC
CAISERAVAGENEQFF
>NA|TRBJ2-1|TRBV6-1|NA
TGTGCCAGCAGTGAAGAGGAGGTGGGTGGCTATGAGCAGTTCTTC
CASSEEEVGGYEQFF
>TRBD2|TRBJ2-3|TRBV5-4|NA
TGTGCCAGCAGCTTGGTTACAGCGGGGGGCACAGATACGCAGTATTTT
CASSLVTAGGTDTQYF
>TRBD1|TRBJ1-2|TRBV25-1|few
TGTGCCAGCAGTATTTCCGGGACAGGTGAAACTAACTATGGCTACACCTTC
CASSISGTGETNYGYTF
>TRBD1|TRBJ2-3|TRBV15|NA
TGTGCCACCAGCGGGCGAGAAGGGGGCACGCAGTATTTT
CATSGREGGTQYF
>NA|TRBJ1-5|TRBV7-6|NA
TGTGCCAGCAGCTTAGCGGGAGGACGCAATCAGCCCCAGCATTTT
CASSLAGGRNQPQHF